This TCR beta chain came from a study of blood T cell repertoires in COVID-19. Produced via immunoSEQ multiplex PCR; TCRdb's table is partial and in-frame only. The data show roughly 95,000 clones, 82% seen once. Germline-derived CDR1 and CDR2 are SSHAT and FNYEAQ (reference sequence). CDR3 length: 15 amino acids. V gave up 6 bases and J gave up 5 bases; unmatched junction bases: 10. The count of this clone is one. The specimen sequenced was peripheral blood. The origin of this receptor is a man of 80 years or more with acute or convalescent COVID-19. The chain combines TRBV7-7 with TRBJ2-5, with 9 positions matching TRBD1. In DNA form, the CDR3 reads TGTGCCAGCAGTGGCGGACAGGGGAGTTGGGAGACCCAGTACTTC. Translated: CASSGGQGSWETQYF.